This paragraph covers one T cell receptor beta chain sequence. Its target antigen remains unknown. Within one base of it there is no much larger clone, and no base qualities were kept. After removal of 6 bases from V and 5 bases from J, the junction retains 7 bases not matched to a gene. CDR1 and CDR2, per the germline V gene, are SGHVS and FQNEAQ. From the cysteine through the phenylalanine, the CDR3 covers 15 amino acids. Only CDR3 DNA remains: 45 bases, in frame from the first base. The sample comes from a study of response to subunit inactivated influenza vaccine (dated by TCRdb to 2016 to 2019). About the investigation overall: Deep quantitative profiling of the T cell receptor repertoire was used in the study to follow responses to a trivalent subunit inactivated influenza vaccine. General study outcomes and caveats: It was suggested by the authors that each seasonal influenza vaccination may recruit only a limited number of new T cells.

What this sample's time point label stands for: 45 to 50 days after influenza vaccine administration. Library construction relied on RT-PCR. The sequencer listed for this sample is Illumina HiSeq 2500. The public reads were quality trimmed at Q25 with fastp and then assembled into clones with MiXCR by TCRdb, keeping productive beta chains. Rows are combined by CDR3 protein, so each entry shows the most common genes and DNA. Within this sample are roughly 570,000 distinct CDR3 sequences, with about an eighth of them counted one time only. The biggest ten clones account for around 13% of the sample. The starting material was PBMCs from blood, obtained roughly 46 days after vaccination. This receptor chain uses TRBV7-8 and TRBJ2-2, with 9 bases matching TRBD1. The clonotype comes from a man aged 45-60 years who received an inactivated influenza vaccine. Donor details come from another sample of the same person, matched by shared clones. The sequenced DNA is TGTGCCAGCAGTTTTGGGACAGGGAGAACCGGGGAGCTGTTTTTT. It is translated as CASSFGTGRTGELFF.